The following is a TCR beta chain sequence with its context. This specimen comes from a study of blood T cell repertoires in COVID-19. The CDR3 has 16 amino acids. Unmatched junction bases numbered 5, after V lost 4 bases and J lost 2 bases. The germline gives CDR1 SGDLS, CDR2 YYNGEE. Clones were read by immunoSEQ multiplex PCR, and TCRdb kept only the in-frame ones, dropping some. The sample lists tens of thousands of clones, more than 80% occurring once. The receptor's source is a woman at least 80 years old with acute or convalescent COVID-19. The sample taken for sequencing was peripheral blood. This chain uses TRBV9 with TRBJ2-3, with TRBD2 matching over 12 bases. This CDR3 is CASSSGLAGNTDTQYF. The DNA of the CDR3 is TGTGCCAGCAGCTCAGGACTAGCGGGGAACACAGATACGCAGTATTTT.